The 15 T cell receptor beta chains reported below all come from one sample, sequenced in a study of CD8+ T cells in alopecia areata. Extracted from the samples, RNA was reverse transcribed into cDNA to serve as the sequencing template. Assay: immunoSEQ multiplex PCR; the TCRdb copy retains only in-frame clones and omits some. In the table there are 98,000 or so clones, 45% to 60% of which are singletons. The sample taken for sequencing was NKG2D-low CD8+ T cells sorted from blood. Receptors originate from a human donor with alopecia areata.

The chain recombines TRBV12-5 with TRBJ2-3; TRBD2 aligns across 9 bases. With V trimmed by 7 bases and J by 2 bases, 7 bases remained unmatched. The length of the CDR3 is 15 residues. Germline assignment: CDR1 LGHNT and CDR2 FRNRAP. The CDR3 DNA reads as TGTGCTAGTGCCCTCCTAGCGGGATACACAGATACGCAGTATTTT. This encodes CASALLAGYTDTQYF.

With respect to this clone: Different DNA sequences within this sample yield the same CDR3. The V gene is TRBV5-1, the J gene TRBJ2-3; no reliable D call. From germline, CDR1 is SGHRS and CDR2 YFSETQ. Trimming cost V 1 base and J 4 bases, with 1 base left between them. The CDR3 has 11 residues. The CDR3: CASSLSDTQYF. The CDR3 DNA reads as TGCGCCAGCAGCTTGTCAGATACGCAGTATTTT.

This chain links TRBV15 with TRBJ2-7; 8 bases match TRBD1. The CDR3 runs 14 residues. Per germline, CDR1 LNHNV and CDR2 YYDKDF (reference sequence). Trimming removed 0 bases from V and 4 bases from J; junction bases left unmatched: 2. Here the CDR3 DNA reads TGTGCCACCAGCAGAGAGGACAGGGAGTACGAGCAGTACTTC. As protein: CATSREDREYEQYF. Full variable domain (rest looked up from reference TRBV15 and TRBJ2-7): DAMVIQNPRYQVTQFGKPVTLSCSQTLNHNVMYWYQQKSSQAPKLLFHYYDKDFNNEADTPDNFQSRRPNTSFCFLDIRSPGLGDTAMYLCATSREDREYEQYFGPGTRLTVT.

The chain employs TRBV9 and TRBJ2-6; no reliable D call. CDR3 size: 16 residues. V was cut by 4 bases and J by 2 bases, with 13 bases left in between. Germline CDR1 reads SGDLS; CDR2 reads YYNGEE. CDR3 DNA sequence: TGTGCCAGCAGCCCTCCCCGATTGGCTGGGGCCAACGTCCTGACTTTC. It translates to CASSPPRLAGANVLTF.

This clone has a handful of counts. The V call is TRBV28, the J call TRBJ2-7; D may correspond to TRBD1 or TRBD2 (5 bases each). Between the trimmed V and J ends, which lost 7 bases and 3 bases, there was a span of 16 bases. Germline V gene sequence: CDR1 MDHEN, CDR2 SYDVKM. This CDR3 comprises 14 residues. DNA of the CDR3: TGTGCCAGCACCCTGGGGCAGGACTTCTACGAGCAGTACTTC. Its translation is CASTLGQDFYEQYF.

This clone has just a few counts. The chain couples TRBV19 to TRBJ2-3, with D possibly matching TRBD1 (6 bases). The CDR3 spans 13 residues. Trimming pared 5 bases from V and 2 bases from J, leaving 8 bases between. The germline V gene has CDR1 LNHDA and CDR2 SQIVND (reference sequence). CDR3 sequence reads: CASSGGFTDTQYF. For the CDR3, the DNA is TGTGCCAGTAGTGGGGGCTTCACAGATACGCAGTATTTT.

The chain is built from TRBV11-2 and TRBJ2-1; 9 bases agree with TRBD2. This CDR3 spans 15 amino acids. The junction had 6 bases not matched to a gene; V was cut back by 5 bases and J by 4 bases. Germline-derived CDR1 and CDR2 are SGHAT and FQNNGV. CDR3 region: CASSPRAGGYNEQFF. For the CDR3, the DNA is TGTGCCAGCAGCCCACGAGCGGGAGGATACAATGAGCAGTTCTTC.

This chain uses TRBV29-1 with TRBJ2-5; D gene ambiguous. The V end was cut by 6 bases, the J end by 11 bases, with 16 bases between. This CDR3 contains 11 residues. The germline gives CDR1 SQVTM, CDR2 ANQGSEA. CDR3 amino acids: CSVEDSYEQYF. The CDR3 nucleotides read TGCAGCGTCGAGGATTCCTATGAGCAGTACTTC. Drawing the rest from reference TRBV29-1 and TRBJ2-5, the complete variable domain is SAVISQKPSRDICQRGTSLTIQCQVDSQVTMMFWYRQQPGQSLTLIATANQGSEATYESGFVIDKFPISRPNLTFSTLTVSNMSPEDSSIYLCSVEDSYEQYFGPGTRLLVL.

V and J are TRBV27 and TRBJ2-7; the D is unclear. V was trimmed by 3 bases and J by 3 bases, leaving 12 bases between them. The CDR3 loop spans 14 amino acids. In germline, CDR1 is MNHEY, CDR2 SMNVEV (reference sequence). This CDR3 is CASSLARIGYEQYF. In nucleotides, the CDR3 is TGTGCCAGCAGTTTGGCCAGGATAGGCTACGAGCAGTACTTC.

This clone has just one count. The chain employs TRBV4-2 and TRBJ2-5, with TRBD2 identical over 7 bases. Looked up from germline, CDR1 is LGHNA and CDR2 is YNFKEQ. The CDR3 sequence is 16 residues long. After removal of 1 base from V and 5 bases from J, the junction contained 10 bases not matched to a gene. The CDR3 sequence: CASSQGRAGVGETQYF. The CDR3 bases are TGTGCCAGCAGCCAAGGAAGGGCGGGAGTGGGTGAGACCCAGTACTTC.

This clone has only a few counts. This CDR3 reads CASSSHSRQETQYF. DNA of the CDR3: TGTGCCAGCAGCTCGCACAGTCGCCAAGAGACCCAGTACTTC. The gene calls are TRBV13 and TRBJ2-5; D is unclear. Trimming stripped 4 bases from V and 1 base from J, with 10 bases between. CDR1 and CDR2 from the germline V gene are PRHDT and FYEKMQ (reference sequence). This CDR3 has 14 amino acids. Using reference TRBV13 and TRBJ2-5 for the parts outside the CDR3, the full variable domain is AAGVIQSPRHLIKEKRETATLKCYPIPRHDTVYWYQQGPGQDPQFLISFYEKMQSDKGSIPDRFSAQQFSDYHSELNMSSLELGDSALYFCASSSHSRQETQYFGPGTRLLVL.

The J gene is TRBJ2-5, the V gene TRBV6-5, with D hard to call. The germline V gene encodes CDR1 MNHEY and CDR2 SVGAGI. Between the trimmed V and J ends, which lost 2 bases and 4 bases, there was a span of 11 bases. The CDR3 spans 14 residues. The CDR3 bases are TGTGCCAGCAGTTACATTCAAATGGCAGAGACCCAGTACTTC. This encodes CASSYIQMAETQYF.

The chain uses TRBV7-2 and TRBJ2-7, with a weak D call TRBD2 (5 bases). With 0 bases removed from V and 5 bases from J, the gap between germline ends came to 20 bases. The CDR3 is 17 amino acids. Germline-derived CDR1 and CDR2 are SGHTA and FQGNSA. The CDR3 reads CASSLARGRVSLHEQYF. CDR3 nucleotide sequence: TGTGCCAGCAGCTTAGCGCGTGGGAGAGTCAGCCTCCACGAGCAGTACTTC.

On this clone: Given a much more abundant clone one base away, this may be a read error. This chain joins TRBV14 and TRBJ2-7; D uncertain. The CDR3 runs to 12 residues. With 1 base removed from V and 1 base from J, the gap between germline ends came to 2 bases. Germline-derived CDR1 and CDR2 are SGHDN and FVKESK. The CDR3 protein is CASSQGSYEQYF. The CDR3 region has the DNA TGTGCCAGCAGCCAAGGGTCCTACGAGCAGTACTTC.

The V gene is TRBV7-9, the J gene TRBJ2-1; D not certain. Germline CDR1 reads SEHNR; CDR2 reads FQNEAQ (reference sequence). The CDR3 is 13 amino acids. Trimming cost V 1 base and J 8 bases, with 9 bases left between them. The CDR3 reads CASSLGSGDEQFF. CDR3 coding DNA: TGTGCCAGCAGCTTAGGATCTGGGGATGAGCAGTTCTTC.